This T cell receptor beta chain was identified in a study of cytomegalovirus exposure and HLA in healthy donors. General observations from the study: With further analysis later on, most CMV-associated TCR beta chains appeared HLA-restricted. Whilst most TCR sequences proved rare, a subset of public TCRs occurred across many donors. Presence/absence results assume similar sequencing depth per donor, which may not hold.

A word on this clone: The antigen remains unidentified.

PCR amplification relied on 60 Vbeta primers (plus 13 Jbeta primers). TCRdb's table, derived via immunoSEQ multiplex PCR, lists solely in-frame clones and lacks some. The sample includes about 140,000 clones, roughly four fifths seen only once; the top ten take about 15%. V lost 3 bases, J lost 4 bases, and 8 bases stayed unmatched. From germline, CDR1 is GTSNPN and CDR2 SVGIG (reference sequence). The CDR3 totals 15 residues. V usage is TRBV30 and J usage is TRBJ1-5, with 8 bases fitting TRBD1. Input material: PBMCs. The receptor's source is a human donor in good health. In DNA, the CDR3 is TGTGCCTGGAGGGCTGACAGGGGTGGGAATCAGCCCCAGCATTTT. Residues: CAWRADRGGNQPQHF.